The 23 T cell receptor beta chains below all came from one sample that was sequenced in a study of beta chain features in type 1 diabetes (dated by TCRdb to the late 2010s). The study at large found these results: In all four CD4+ subsets, TCRB CDR3 length was moderately but significantly shorter in type 1 diabetes patients.

These receptors' targets are unknown. The library came from the immunoSEQ multiplex PCR assay. All of the isolated RNA was reverse transcribed with the High Capacity cDNA Reverse Transcription Kit, so expressed TCRB transcripts were sequenced. TCRdb retrieved this table from immuneACCESS and kept in-frame rearrangements only. Not all clones are present; in checked studies, unresolved V genes account for under half, and no reason is known for the remainder. A total of some 290,000 clones appear in this sample, 24% of them only once. Around 0.012% of the sample is held by the ten biggest clonotypes. Sequenced material: naive CD4+ T cells from blood. Per the publication, the cell subset or site label means: true naive CD4+ T cells. These receptors were obtained from a woman in her twenties or thirties with type 1 diabetes.

There are a few counts of this clone. The chain has TRBV18 and TRBJ2-7, with a possible D match to TRBD2 (5 bases). The length of the CDR3 is 16 residues. The V and J ends lost 2 bases and 3 bases respectively, with 17 bases between them. The germline V gene encodes CDR1 KGHSH and CDR2 LQKENI. In DNA, the CDR3 is TGTGCCAGCTCACCATTAACTAGTTCAGGAGGCTACGAGCAGTACTTC. This codes for CASSPLTSSGGYEQYF. Full variable domain (missing parts from reference TRBV18 and TRBJ2-7): NAGVMQNPRHLVRRRGQEARLRCSPMKGHSHVYWYRQLPEEGLKFMVYLQKENIIDESGMPKERFSAEFPKEGPSILRIQQVVRGDSAAYFCASSPLTSSGGYEQYFGPGTRLTVT.

The chain employs TRBV9 and TRBJ2-5; TRBD1 is a possible D gene (5 bases). Germline CDR1 is SGDLS and CDR2 is YYNGEE. Between the trimmed V and J ends, which lost 0 bases and 5 bases, there was a span of 11 bases. This CDR3 region has 14 residues. The CDR3 loop is CASSVEGAGETQYF. In DNA, the CDR3 is TGTGCCAGCAGCGTAGAAGGGGCCGGGGAGACCCAGTACTTC.

The chain combines TRBV7-9 with TRBJ1-1; TRBD1 is a possible D gene (5 bases). This CDR3 has 14 residues. The germline V and J ends were trimmed by 3 bases and 5 bases, with 13 bases remaining between them. CDR1 and CDR2 from the germline V gene are SEHNR and FQNEAQ (reference sequence). The CDR3 sequence: CASSFGGRGTEAFF. The DNA for the CDR3 is TGTGCCAGCAGCTTCGGGGGTCGGGGAACTGAAGCTTTCTTT.

The table lists this clone with a few counts. The chain employs TRBV7-9 and TRBJ2-7; D is unresolved. The CDR3 has 14 residues. CDR1 and CDR2 from the germline V gene are SEHNR and FQNEAQ (reference sequence). V lost 5 bases to trimming and J lost 2 bases, with 13 bases between them. The CDR3 sequence is CASSPDNQAYEQYF. CDR3 sequence (DNA): TGTGCCAGCAGCCCCGACAATCAGGCCTACGAGCAGTACTTC.

This clone has more than one count but fewer than ten. The CDR3 loop is CAIRSGQGMGEAFF. For the CDR3, the DNA is TGTGCCATCAGAAGTGGACAGGGGATGGGTGAAGCTTTCTTT. The chain joins TRBV10-3 to TRBJ1-1; the match to TRBD1 covers 9 bases. Looked up from germline, CDR1 is ENHRY and CDR2 is SYGVKD. CDR3 length equals 14 residues. V trimming: 6 bases; J trimming: 7 bases; junction bases outside the gene matches: 9.

The chain joins TRBV28 to TRBJ2-5, with D perhaps TRBD1 (5 bases). Germline lookup yields CDR1 MDHEN and CDR2 SYDVKM. The CDR3 spans 12 residues. V gave up 8 bases and J gave up 5 bases, with 12 bases separating them. This chain's CDR3 is CASLGVGETQYF. The CDR3, as DNA: TGTGCCAGCCTAGGGGTTGGGGAGACCCAGTACTTC.

CDR3 DNA: TGTGCCATCAGTGATGGGCCTTCCTCTGGAAACACCATATATTTT. It yields the protein CAISDGPSSGNTIYF. The V and J genes are TRBV10-3 and TRBJ1-3, with D hard to call. The germline V gene has CDR1 ENHRY and CDR2 SYGVKD. Deletions cut 3 bases from V and 0 bases from J, with 9 bases between. There are 15 residues in the CDR3.

The genes are TRBV19 and TRBJ2-7, with a tentative D call TRBD1 (6 bases). CDR3 length: 12 residues. V was cut by 5 bases and J by 3 bases, with 8 bases left in between. Germline V gene data show CDR1 as LNHDA and CDR2 as SQIVND (reference sequence). The CDR3 DNA sequence: TGTGCCAGTAGTTTCAGGGGCTACGAGCAGTACTTC. Amino acid sequence: CASSFRGYEQYF.

About this clone itself: This sample includes further DNA sequences coding for the same CDR3. The chain combines TRBV9 with TRBJ1-5; 7 nucleotides line up with TRBD1. The V gene end was trimmed by 0 bases and the J gene end by 4 bases; junction bases not matched to a gene: 1. This CDR3 contains 14 residues. Germline CDR1 is SGDLS and CDR2 is YYNGEE. The CDR3 DNA follows: TGTGCCAGCAGCGTAGCAGGGGGGAATCAGCCCCAGCATTTT. Amino acids: CASSVAGGNQPQHF.

This clone showed up just a few times. This sequence joins TRBV7-2 and TRBJ1-1; weak D call: TRBD1 (6 bases). Germline V gene sequence: CDR1 SGHTA, CDR2 FQGNSA. V was trimmed by 3 bases and J by 0 bases, leaving 8 bases between them. This CDR3 comprises 14 residues. The CDR3 protein is CASSFPGVNTEAFF. CDR3 sequence (DNA): TGTGCCAGCAGCTTTCCAGGGGTGAACACTGAAGCTTTCTTT.

This chain uses TRBV5-1 with TRBJ2-1; 10 bases agree with TRBD2. V lost 1 base to trimming and J lost 5 bases; unmatched junction nucleotides: 3. The CDR3 runs to 15 residues. Germline loops: CDR1 SGHRS, CDR2 YFSETQ. CDR3 sequence: CASSLLAGVDNEQFF. CDR3 nucleotides: TGCGCCAGCAGCTTGCTAGCGGGAGTTGACAATGAGCAGTTCTTC.

The CDR3 reads CASSPGQGIVTQYF. DNA of the CDR3: TGTGCCAGTAGTCCGGGACAGGGTATTGTTACGCAGTATTTT. The gene calls are TRBV19 and TRBJ2-3; 9 bases align to TRBD1. This CDR3 is built from 14 residues. Trimming removed 5 bases from V and 8 bases from J; junction bases left unmatched: 8. Germline loops: CDR1 LNHDA, CDR2 SQIVND (reference sequence).

This clone was picked up a small number of times. This chain joins TRBV30 and TRBJ2-1; weak D call: TRBD2 (5 bases). The CDR3 contains 14 residues. V dropped 0 bases and J dropped 5 bases, with 11 bases sitting between them. Germline CDR1 reads GTSNPN; CDR2 reads SVGIG (reference sequence). The CDR3 bases are TGTGCCTGGAGTGTACTCCCCGGGAACAATGAGCAGTTCTTC. Amino acid sequence: CAWSVLPGNNEQFF.

The V call is TRBV30, the J call TRBJ2-4, with D perhaps TRBD1 (7 bases). The germline CDR1 and CDR2 sequences are GTSNPN and SVGIG (reference sequence). Trimming stripped 2 bases from V and 7 bases from J, with 15 bases between. CDR3 length equals 14 residues. The chain's CDR3 is CAWSPRTGGNIQYF. CDR3 coding DNA: TGTGCCTGGAGTCCGCGGACAGGAGGGAACATTCAGTACTTC.

This clone was seen a few times. V gene TRBV19 combines with J gene TRBJ2-7, with TRBD1 matching 12 bases. The germline gives CDR1 LNHDA, CDR2 SQIVND (reference sequence). V lost 5 bases to trimming and J lost 7 bases; unmatched junction nucleotides: 9. This CDR3 is built from 15 residues. CDR3 bases: TGTGCCAGTAGTCCCCCGGGACAGGGGGCCTGGGAGCAGTACTTC. It codes for CASSPPGQGAWEQYF.

This clone was detected only a few times. The chain recombines TRBV28 with TRBJ1-5; the match to TRBD1 covers 7 bases. The V gene end was trimmed by 6 bases and the J gene end by 6 bases; junction bases not matched to a gene: 11. The CDR3 spans 15 residues. Looked up from germline, CDR1 is MDHEN and CDR2 is SYDVKM. The CDR3 region has the DNA TGTGCCAGCAGCCCTGGGGACAGTAGGCGTCAGCCCCAGCATTTT. As protein: CASSPGDSRRQPQHF.

This chain joins TRBV5-1 and TRBJ2-7; 9 bases map to TRBD2. The J segment lost 5 bases and the V segment lost 3 bases, leaving 6 bases of the junction unmatched. This CDR3 has 14 amino acids. Germline loops: CDR1 SGHRS, CDR2 YFSETQ. The CDR3 DNA follows: TGCGCCAGCAGCTCCGCGGGAGGGCCGAACGAGCAGTACTTC. Its translation: CASSSAGGPNEQYF.

The rearrangement joins TRBV30 to TRBJ1-4, with 8 bases aligning to TRBD1. Germline CDR1 reads GTSNPN; CDR2 reads SVGIG (reference sequence). The trim removed 4 bases at V and 7 bases at J, leaving 5 bases unmatched. The CDR3 length is 13 residues. The CDR3 sequence is CAWNQGASEKLFF. CDR3 coding DNA: TGTGCCTGGAATCAGGGGGCGAGTGAAAAACTGTTTTTT.

This clone was counted only a few times. The chain has TRBV4-1 and TRBJ1-1; perhaps TRBD1 as D (5 bases). The V end lost 0 bases, the J end lost 1 base, and 12 bases lay between the germline ends. Germline V CDR1 and CDR2: MGHRA, YSYEKL. The CDR3 is made up of 16 amino acids. The CDR3 DNA follows: TGCGCCAGCAGCCAAGATCGACGACAGCCGAACACTGAAGCTTTCTTT. This translates into CASSQDRRQPNTEAFF.

The V gene is TRBV28, the J gene TRBJ1-2, with a possible D match to TRBD1 (5 bases). Trimming cost V 7 bases and J 8 bases, with 8 bases left between them. The germline CDR1 and CDR2 sequences are MDHEN and SYDVKM. The CDR3 length is 10 residues. CDR3 amino acids: CASKGEGYTF. CDR3 in DNA: TGTGCCAGCAAAGGGGAAGGCTACACCTTC.

This clone was detected a few times. This chain connects TRBV19 to TRBJ1-5; a weak D match, TRBD1 (5 bases). The V gene's germline CDR1 is LNHDA and CDR2 SQIVND (reference sequence). The ends were cut back, 3 bases at V and 3 bases at J, with 9 bases in the middle. CDR3 length: 14 residues. CDR3 DNA: TGTGCCAGTAGTATCCCAGGGTTCAATCAGCCCCAGCATTTT. It is translated as CASSIPGFNQPQHF. The variable domain in full, completed from reference TRBV19 and TRBJ1-5, reads DGGITQSPKYLFRKEGQNVTLSCEQNLNHDAMYWYRQDPGQGLRLIYYSQIVNDFQKGDIAEGYSVSREKKESFPLTVTSAQKNPTAFYLCASSIPGFNQPQHFGDGTRLSIL.

The chain joins TRBV25-1 to TRBJ1-2; 7 nucleotides match TRBD1. V lost 5 bases, J lost 6 bases, and 3 bases stayed unmatched. The CDR3 is 12 residues long. Germline values: CDR1 MGHDK, CDR2 SYGVNS. DNA of the CDR3: TGTGCCAGCAGTTTACAGGGGCATGGCTACACCTTC. It encodes CASSLQGHGYTF.

This chain connects TRBV29-1 to TRBJ2-7; 7 nucleotides agree with TRBD2. The J segment lost 5 bases and the V segment lost 2 bases, leaving 3 bases of the junction unmatched. The CDR3 has 12 residues. Germline V CDR1 and CDR2: SQVTM, ANQGSEA. The CDR3 nucleotides read TGCAGCGTTGAATTGGGGGGGGACGAGCAGTACTTC. The encoded protein is CSVELGGDEQYF.